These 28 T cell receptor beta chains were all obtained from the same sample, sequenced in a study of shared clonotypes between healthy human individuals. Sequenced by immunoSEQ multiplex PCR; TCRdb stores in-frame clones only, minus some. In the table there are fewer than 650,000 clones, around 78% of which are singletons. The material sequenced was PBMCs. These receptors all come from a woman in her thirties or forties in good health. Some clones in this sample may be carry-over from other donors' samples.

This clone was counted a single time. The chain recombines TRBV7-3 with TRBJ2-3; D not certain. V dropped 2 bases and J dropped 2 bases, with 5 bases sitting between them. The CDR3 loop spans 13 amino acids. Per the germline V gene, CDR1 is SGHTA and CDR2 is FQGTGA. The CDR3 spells CASSLAATDTQYF. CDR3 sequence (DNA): TGTGCCAGCAGCTTAGCCGCCACAGATACGCAGTATTTT. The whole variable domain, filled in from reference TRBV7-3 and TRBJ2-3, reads GAGVSQTPSNKVTEKGKYVELRCDPISGHTALYWYRQSLGQGPEFLIYFQGTGAADDSGLPNDRFFAVRPEGSVSTLKIQRTERGDSAVYLCASSLAATDTQYFGPGTRLTVL.

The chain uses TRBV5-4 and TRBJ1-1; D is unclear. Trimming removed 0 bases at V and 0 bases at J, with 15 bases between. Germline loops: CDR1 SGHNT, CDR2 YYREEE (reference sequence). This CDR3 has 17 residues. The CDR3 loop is CASSLASPPPMNTEAFF. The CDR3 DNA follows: TGTGCCAGCAGCTTGGCTTCGCCTCCCCCCATGAACACTGAAGCTTTCTTT.

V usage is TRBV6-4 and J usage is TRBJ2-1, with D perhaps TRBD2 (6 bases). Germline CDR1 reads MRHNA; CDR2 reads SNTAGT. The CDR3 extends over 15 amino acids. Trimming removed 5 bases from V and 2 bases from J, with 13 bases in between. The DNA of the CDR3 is TGTGCCAGCAGTACCACAGCGGGTGCCTACAATGAGCAGTTCTTC. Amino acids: CASSTTAGAYNEQFF.

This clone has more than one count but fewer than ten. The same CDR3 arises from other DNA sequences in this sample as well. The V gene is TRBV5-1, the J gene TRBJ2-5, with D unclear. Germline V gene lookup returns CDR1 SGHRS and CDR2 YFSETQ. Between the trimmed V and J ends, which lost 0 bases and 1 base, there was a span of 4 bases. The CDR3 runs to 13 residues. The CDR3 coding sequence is TGCGCCAGCAGCTTGGGAGCCCAAGAGACCCAGTACTTC. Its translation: CASSLGAQETQYF.

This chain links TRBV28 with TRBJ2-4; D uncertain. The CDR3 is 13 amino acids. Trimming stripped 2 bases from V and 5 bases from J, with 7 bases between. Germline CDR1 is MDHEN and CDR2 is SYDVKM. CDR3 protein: CASSLGFENIQYF. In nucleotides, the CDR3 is TGTGCCAGCAGTTTAGGCTTTGAAAACATTCAGTACTTC. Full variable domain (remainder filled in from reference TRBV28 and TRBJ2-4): DVKVTQSSRYLVKRTGEKVFLECVQDMDHENMFWYRQDPGLGLRLIYFSYDVKMKEKGDIPEGYSVSREKKERFSLILESASTNQTSMYLCASSLGFENIQYFGAGTRLSVL.

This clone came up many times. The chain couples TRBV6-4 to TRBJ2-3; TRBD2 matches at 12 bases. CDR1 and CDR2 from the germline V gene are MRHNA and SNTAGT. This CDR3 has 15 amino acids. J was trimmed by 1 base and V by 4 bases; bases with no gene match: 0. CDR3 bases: TGTGCCAGCAGTGGACTAGCGGGAGGCACAGATACGCAGTATTTT. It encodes CASSGLAGGTDTQYF.

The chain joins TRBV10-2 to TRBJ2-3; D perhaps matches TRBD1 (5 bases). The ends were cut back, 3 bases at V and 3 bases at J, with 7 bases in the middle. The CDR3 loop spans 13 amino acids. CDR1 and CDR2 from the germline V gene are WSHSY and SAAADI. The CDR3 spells CASSDQGTDTQYF. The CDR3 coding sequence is TGCGCCAGCAGTGACCAGGGAACAGATACGCAGTATTTT.

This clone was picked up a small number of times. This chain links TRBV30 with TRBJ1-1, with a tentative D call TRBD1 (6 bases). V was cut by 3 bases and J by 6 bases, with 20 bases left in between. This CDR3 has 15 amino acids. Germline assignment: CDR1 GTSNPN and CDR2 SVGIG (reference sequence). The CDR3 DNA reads TGTGCCTGGAGAAGGCCCCAAGGGGGGTACTCTGAAGCTTTCTTT. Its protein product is CAWRRPQGGYSEAFF.

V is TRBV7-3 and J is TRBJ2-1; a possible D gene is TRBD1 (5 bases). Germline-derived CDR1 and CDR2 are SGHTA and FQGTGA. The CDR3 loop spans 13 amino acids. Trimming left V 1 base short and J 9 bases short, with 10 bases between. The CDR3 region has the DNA TGTGCCAGCAGCTTAAACGACAGACCTGAGCAGTTCTTC. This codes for CASSLNDRPEQFF.

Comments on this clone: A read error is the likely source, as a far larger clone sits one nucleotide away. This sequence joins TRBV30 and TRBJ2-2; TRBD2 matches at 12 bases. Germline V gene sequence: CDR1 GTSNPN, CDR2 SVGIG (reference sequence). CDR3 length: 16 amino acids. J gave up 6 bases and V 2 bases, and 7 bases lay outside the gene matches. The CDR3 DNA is TGTGCCTGGAGTAGCGGACTAGCGGGGCTAGCCGGGGAGCTGTTTTTT. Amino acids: CAWSSGLAGLAGELFF.

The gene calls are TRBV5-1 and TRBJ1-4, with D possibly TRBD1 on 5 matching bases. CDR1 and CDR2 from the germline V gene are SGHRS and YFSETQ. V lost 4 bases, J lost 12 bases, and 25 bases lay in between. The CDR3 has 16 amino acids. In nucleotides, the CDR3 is TGCGCCAGCAGCCCCCGAAGGGACTTCTTGCCGTCGGAACTGTTTTTT. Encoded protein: CASSPRRDFLPSELFF.

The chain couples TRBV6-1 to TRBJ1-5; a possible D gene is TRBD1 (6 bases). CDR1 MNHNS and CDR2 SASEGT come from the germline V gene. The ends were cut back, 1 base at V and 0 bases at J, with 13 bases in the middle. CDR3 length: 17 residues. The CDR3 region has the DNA TGTGCCAGCAGTGAAGTGTGGTACAGGGTTAGCAATCAGCCCCAGCATTTT. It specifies CASSEVWYRVSNQPQHF.

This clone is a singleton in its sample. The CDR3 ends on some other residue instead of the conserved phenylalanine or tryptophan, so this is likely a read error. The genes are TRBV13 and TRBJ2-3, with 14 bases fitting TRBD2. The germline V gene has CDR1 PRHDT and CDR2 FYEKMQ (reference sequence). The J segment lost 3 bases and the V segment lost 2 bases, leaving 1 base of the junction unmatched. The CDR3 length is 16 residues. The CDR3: CASSLRLAGGTDTQYS. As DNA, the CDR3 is TGTGCCAGCAGCTTACGACTAGCGGGGGGGACAGATACGCAGTATTCT.

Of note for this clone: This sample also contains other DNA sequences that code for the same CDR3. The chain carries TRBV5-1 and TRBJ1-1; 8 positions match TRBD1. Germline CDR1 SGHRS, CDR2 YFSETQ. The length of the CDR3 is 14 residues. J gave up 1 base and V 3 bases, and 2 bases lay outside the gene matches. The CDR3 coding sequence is TGCGCCAGCAGCTCACAGGGGGGGAACACTGAAGCTTTCTTT. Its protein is CASSSQGGNTEAFF. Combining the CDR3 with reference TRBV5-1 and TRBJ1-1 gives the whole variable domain KAGVTQTPRYLIKTRGQQVTLSCSPISGHRSVSWYQQTPGQGLQFLFEYFSETQRNKGNFPGRFSGRQFSNSRSEMNVSTLELGDSALYLCASSSQGGNTEAFFGQGTRLTVV.

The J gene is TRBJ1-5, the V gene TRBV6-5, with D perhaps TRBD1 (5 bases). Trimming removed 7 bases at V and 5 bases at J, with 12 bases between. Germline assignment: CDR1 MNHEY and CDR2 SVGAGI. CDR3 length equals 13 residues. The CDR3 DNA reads TGTGCCAGCACCAATCAGGGACATCAGCCCCAGCATTTT. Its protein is CASTNQGHQPQHF.

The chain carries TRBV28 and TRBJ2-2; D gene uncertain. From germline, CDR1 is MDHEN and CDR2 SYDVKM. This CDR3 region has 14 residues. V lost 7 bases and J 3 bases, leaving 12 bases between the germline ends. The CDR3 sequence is CASILQGDTGELFF. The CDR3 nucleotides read TGTGCCAGCATCCTACAAGGAGACACCGGGGAGCTGTTTTTT.

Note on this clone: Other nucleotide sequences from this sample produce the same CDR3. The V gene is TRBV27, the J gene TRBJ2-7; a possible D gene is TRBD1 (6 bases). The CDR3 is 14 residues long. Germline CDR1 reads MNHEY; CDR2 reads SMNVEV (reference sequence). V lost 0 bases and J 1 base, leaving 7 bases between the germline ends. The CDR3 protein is CASSLSGQSYEQYF. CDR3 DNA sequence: TGTGCCAGCAGTTTATCCGGACAGTCCTACGAGCAGTACTTC.

CDR3 residues: CSVEERDPTDTQYF. The CDR3, as DNA: TGCAGCGTTGAAGAGCGGGATCCCACAGATACGCAGTATTTT. The chain couples TRBV29-1 to TRBJ2-3; D might be TRBD2 (6 bases). This CDR3 contains 14 residues. Germline V gene sequence: CDR1 SQVTM, CDR2 ANQGSEA. Between the trimmed V and J ends, which lost 0 bases and 2 bases, there was a span of 9 bases.

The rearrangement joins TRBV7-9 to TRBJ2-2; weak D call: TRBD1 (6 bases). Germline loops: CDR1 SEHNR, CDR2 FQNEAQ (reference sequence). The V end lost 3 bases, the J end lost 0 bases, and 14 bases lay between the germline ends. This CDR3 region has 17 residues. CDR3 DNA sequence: TGTGCCAGCAGCTTCCCGTCTAGGACAGCGAACACCGGGGAGCTGTTTTTT. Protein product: CASSFPSRTANTGELFF.

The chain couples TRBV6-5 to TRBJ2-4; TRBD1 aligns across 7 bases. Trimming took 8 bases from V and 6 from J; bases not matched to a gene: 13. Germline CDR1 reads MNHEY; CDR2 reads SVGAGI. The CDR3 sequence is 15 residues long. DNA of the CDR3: TGTGCCAGCTCCACTAAGTTAGGGGACAGAAACATTCAGTACTTC. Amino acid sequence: CASSTKLGDRNIQYF.

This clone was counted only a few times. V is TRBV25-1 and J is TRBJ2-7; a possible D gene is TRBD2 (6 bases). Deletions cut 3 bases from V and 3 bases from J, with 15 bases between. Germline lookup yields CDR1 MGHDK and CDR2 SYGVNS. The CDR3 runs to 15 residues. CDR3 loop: CASSEPREGGYEQYF. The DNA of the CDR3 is TGTGCCAGCAGTGAGCCCCGAGAGGGAGGCTACGAGCAGTACTTC.

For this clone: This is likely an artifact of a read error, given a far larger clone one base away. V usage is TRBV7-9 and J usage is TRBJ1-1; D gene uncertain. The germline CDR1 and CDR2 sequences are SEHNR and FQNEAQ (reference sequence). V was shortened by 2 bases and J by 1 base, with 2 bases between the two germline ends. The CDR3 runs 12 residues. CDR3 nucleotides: TGTGCCAGCAGCTTAACGAACACTGAAGCTTTCTTT. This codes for CASSLTNTEAFF.

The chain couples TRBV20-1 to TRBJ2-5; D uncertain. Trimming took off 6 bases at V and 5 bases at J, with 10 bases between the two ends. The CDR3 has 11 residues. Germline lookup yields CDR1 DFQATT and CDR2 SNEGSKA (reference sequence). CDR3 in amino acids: CSAFGWETQYF. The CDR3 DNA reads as TGCAGTGCCTTTGGGTGGGAGACCCAGTACTTC.

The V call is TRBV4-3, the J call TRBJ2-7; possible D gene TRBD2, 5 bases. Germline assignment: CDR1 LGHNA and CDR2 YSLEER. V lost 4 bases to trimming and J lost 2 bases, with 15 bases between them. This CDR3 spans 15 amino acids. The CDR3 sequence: CASSPALGSTYEQYF. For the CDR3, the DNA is TGCGCCAGCAGCCCCGCTTTGGGGAGCACCTACGAGCAGTACTTC.

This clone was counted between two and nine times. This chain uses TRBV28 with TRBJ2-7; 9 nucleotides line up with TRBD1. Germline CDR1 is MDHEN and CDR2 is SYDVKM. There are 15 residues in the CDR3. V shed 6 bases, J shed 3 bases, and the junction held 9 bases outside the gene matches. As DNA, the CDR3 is TGTGCCAGCAGCCGAGCGGGACAGGGCCTCTACGAGCAGTACTTC. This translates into CASSRAGQGLYEQYF.

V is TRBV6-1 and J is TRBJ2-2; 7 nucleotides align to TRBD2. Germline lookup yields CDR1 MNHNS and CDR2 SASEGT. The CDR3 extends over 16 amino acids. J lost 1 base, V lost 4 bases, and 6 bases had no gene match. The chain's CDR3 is CASSAIAGLNTGELFF. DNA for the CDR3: TGTGCCAGCAGTGCTATAGCGGGCCTGAACACCGGGGAGCTGTTTTTT.

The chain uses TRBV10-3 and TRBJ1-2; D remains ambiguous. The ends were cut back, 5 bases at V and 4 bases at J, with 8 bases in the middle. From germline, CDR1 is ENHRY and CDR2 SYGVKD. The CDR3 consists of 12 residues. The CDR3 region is CAISWESYGYTF. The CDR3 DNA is TGTGCCATCAGTTGGGAATCCTATGGCTACACCTTC.

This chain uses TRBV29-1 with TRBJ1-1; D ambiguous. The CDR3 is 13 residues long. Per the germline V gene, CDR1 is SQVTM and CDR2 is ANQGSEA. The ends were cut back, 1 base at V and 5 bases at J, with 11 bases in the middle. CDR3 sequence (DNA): TGCAGCGTTGAAGGCGGGCTAGGGACTGAAGCTTTCTTT. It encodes CSVEGGLGTEAFF.